This section outlines one T cell receptor (beta chain) sequence together with its context. Its antigen is undetermined. This sample is part of a study of blood T cells in healthy people across ages. Study-wide background: About one barcoded TCR beta cDNA was captured per two T cells. Findings and caveats of the study: Leaving the PBMCs unsorted stopped any conclusive comparison of naive versus antigen-experienced cells. Investigators viewed diversity estimates from one million T cells as underestimates, the study reported. Older age coincided with a roughly linear decline in TCR beta diversity per million T cells.

The use of a sample-barcoded 5' primer and a J-beta primer mix characterized a second PCR of about 6 to 12 cycles. TCRdb reprocessed the 5' RACE reads via MiXCR and lists one record per CDR3 protein. The sample lists about a million distinct CDR3 sequences, roughly 47% seen once, with 20% to 25% in the top ten. This CDR3 contains 15 residues. J lost 3 bases, V lost 7 bases, and 11 bases had no gene match. This rearrangement joins TRBV12-3 or TRBV12-4 to TRBJ2-5, with 7 bases lining up with TRBD2. The sequencing sample was made of blood. This clonotype was obtained from a woman aged 60-75 years in good health. The CDR3 DNA follows: TGTGCCAGCAACTCAGGCCCCGGGGGGAAAGAGACCCAGTACTTC. Amino acids: CASNSGPGGKETQYF.